The rows below give T cell receptor beta chains drawn from one sample of a study of blood T cells in healthy people across ages. A single record per CDR3 protein comes from TCRdb applying MiXCR to the 5' RACE reads. The repertoire has fewer than 750,000 distinct CDR3 sequences, around half of them found once; the top ten carry around 23%. Input material: blood. These receptors all stem from a man older than 75 in good health. CDR3s include the opening cysteine and the closing phenylalanine or tryptophan. The D gene is left open where the match is weak. The size of a clone is reported for some rows only, either as once, few or many, or as a class for expanded clones.

cdr3_aa	cdr3_nt	v_call	j_call	d_call	clone_size
CASSLVSGGTYEQYF	TGTGCCAGCAGCTTAGTTAGCGGGGGGACCTACGAGCAGTACTTC	TRBV7-2	TRBJ2-7	TRBD2	NA
CASSYGTSGRLTYNEQFF	TGCGCCAGCAGCTACGGGACTAGCGGCCGGCTTACATACAATGAGCAGTTCTTC	TRBV5-1	TRBJ2-1	TRBD2	NA
CSGQTRDTQYF	TGCAGTGGCCAGACCAGGGATACGCAGTATTTT	TRBV20-1	TRBJ2-3	NA	NA
CASSTRTRELGYNEQFF	TGCGCCAGCAGCACACGTACAAGGGAGCTTGGGTACAATGAGCAGTTCTTC	TRBV5-1	TRBJ2-1	NA	few
CASSQRYNEQFF	TGTGCCAGCAGCCAGAGGTACAATGAGCAGTTCTTC	TRBV7-9	TRBJ2-1	NA	once
CASSVGEIAGGLTYEQYF	TGTGCCAGCAGCGTAGGAGAGATAGCGGGGGGCCTAACCTACGAGCAGTACTTC	TRBV9	TRBJ2-7	TRBD2	NA
CASSSAADTQYF	TGTGCCAGCAGTTCTGCGGCCGATACGCAGTATTTT	TRBV6-2/TRBV6-3	TRBJ2-3	NA	NA
CSARDSGQASYEQYF	TGCAGTGCTAGAGATAGCGGACAGGCCTCTTACGAGCAGTACTTC	TRBV20-1	TRBJ2-7	NA	few
CASVRSRGDSYNEQFF	TGTGCCAGCGTCCGATCGAGAGGGGACTCCTACAATGAGCAGTTCTTC	TRBV6-6	TRBJ2-1	NA	many
CASSQVSRWGRETQYF	TGTGCCAGCAGCCAAGTTAGCCGCTGGGGTCGGGAGACCCAGTACTTC	TRBV11-2	TRBJ2-5	NA	NA
CASSYTTVSYEQYF	TGTGCCAGCAGTTATACGACAGTCTCCTACGAGCAGTACTTC	TRBV6-6	TRBJ2-7	NA	many
CASLAGGSDTQYF	TGTGCCAGCCTAGCGGGTGGCTCAGATACGCAGTATTTT	TRBV28	TRBJ2-3	TRBD2	NA
CASSGGSPLHF	TGTGCCAGCAGTGGGGGTTCACCCCTCCACTTT	TRBV6-1	TRBJ1-6	NA	NA
CAISRQGIDQPQHF	TGTGCCATCAGTCGACAGGGAATCGATCAGCCCCAGCATTTT	TRBV10-3	TRBJ1-5	TRBD1	NA
CASSQTGGINIQYF	TGCGCCAGCAGCCAGACAGGGGGCATAAACATTCAGTACTTC	TRBV4-1	TRBJ2-4	TRBD1	NA
CSAGQETQYF	TGCAGCGCCGGTCAAGAGACCCAGTACTTC	TRBV29-1	TRBJ2-5	NA	many
CASSLTSSGEKLFF	TGTGCCAGCAGTTTAACCTCTTCGGGTGAAAAACTGTTTTTT	TRBV6-5	TRBJ1-4	NA	many
CSARRVAQYF	TGCAGTGCTAGGCGGGTGGCCCAGTACTTC	TRBV20-1	TRBJ2-5	NA	NA
CALNRAGQNGMNTEAFF	TGTGCCTTGAATCGGGCAGGCCAGAATGGGATGAACACTGAAGCTTTCTTT	TRBV30	TRBJ1-1	NA	NA
CASSKDRGYEQYF	TGTGCCAGCAGTAAGGACAGGGGCTACGAGCAGTACTTC	TRBV2	TRBJ2-7	TRBD1	NA
CASSLVRVGQTNTEAFF	TGTGCCAGCAGCTTAGTCCGGGTCGGGCAGACGAACACTGAAGCTTTCTTT	TRBV7-2	TRBJ1-1	NA	NA
CASSANSGSTYEQYF	TGTGCCAGCAGTGCGAATAGCGGGAGCACCTACGAGCAGTACTTC	TRBV6-4	TRBJ2-7	TRBD2	once
CASSFPGSNEQFF	TGTGCCAGCAGTTTTCCCGGCTCCAATGAGCAGTTCTTC	TRBV28	TRBJ2-1	NA	few
CASSLARTSDEQFF	TGTGCCAGCAGCTTAGCGAGGACTAGCGATGAGCAGTTCTTC	TRBV7-9	TRBJ2-1	TRBD2	many
CSARDRGAGYNSPLHF	TGCAGTGCTAGAGATAGGGGCGCCGGCTATAATTCACCCCTCCACTTT	TRBV20-1	TRBJ1-6	NA	NA
CASSYTPSGANVLTF	TGTGCCAGCAGTTACACACCCTCTGGGGCCAACGTCCTGACTTTC	TRBV6-2/TRBV6-3	TRBJ2-6	NA	few
CASNLGWDGSKEQFF	TGTGCCAGCAACTTAGGGTGGGACGGGTCGAAGGAGCAGTTCTTC	TRBV7-9	TRBJ2-1	NA	many
CASSSWTAGDYGYTF	TGTGCCAGCAGTTCGTGGACAGCCGGTGACTATGGCTACACCTTC	TRBV28	TRBJ1-2	NA	few
CASRSGVLAKNIQYF	TGTGCCAGCAGGTCCGGGGTTCTAGCCAAAAACATTCAGTACTTC	TRBV13	TRBJ2-4	NA	NA
CASSFGQASSYEQYF	TGTGCCAGCAGTTTTGGGCAGGCGAGTTCGTATGAGCAGTACTTC	TRBV12-3/TRBV12-4	TRBJ2-7	NA	NA
CASSRGQFVESPLHF	TGCGCCAGCAGCCGAGGGCAATTCGTGGAATCACCCCTCCACTTT	TRBV4-1	TRBJ1-6	NA	NA
CASNRQGSHEQYF	TGTGCCAGCAACCGACAGGGGAGCCACGAGCAGTACTTC	TRBV6-5	TRBJ2-7	TRBD1	NA
CASSPKYGEQYF	TGTGCCAGCTCACCGAAGTACGGCGAGCAGTACTTC	TRBV18	TRBJ2-7	NA	once
CATSEGSGGANEQFF	TGTGCCACCAGTGAGGGGTCGGGGGGGGCCAATGAGCAGTTCTTC	TRBV24-1	TRBJ2-1	TRBD2	NA
CASSPSRRDLAGEQYF	TGTGCCAGCTCACCCTCCCGAAGGGACCTCGCGGGGGAGCAGTACTTC	TRBV18	TRBJ2-7	NA	NA
CASSVDLFYEQFF	TGTGCCAGCAGCGTAGATTTATTTTATGAGCAGTTCTTC	TRBV9	TRBJ2-1	NA	few
CSVGGQAAQYF	TGCAGCGTTGGGGGGCAGGCGGCGCAGTATTTT	TRBV29-1	TRBJ2-3	NA	NA
CASSQGVGTEKLFF	TGTGCCAGCAGCCAAGGGGTTGGGACGGAAAAACTGTTTTTT	TRBV25-1	TRBJ1-4	NA	NA
CASSSGHTREKLFF	TGTGCCAGCAGCTCCGGCCATACCCGTGAAAAACTGTTTTTT	TRBV11-2	TRBJ1-4	NA	NA
CASSLGGRDEQFF	TGTGCCAGCAGCTTAGGGGGACGAGATGAGCAGTTCTTC	TRBV7-2	TRBJ2-1	NA	NA
CASSQDRTGWYEKLFF	TGTGCCAGCAGCCAAGACCGAACAGGGTGGTACGAAAAACTGTTTTTT	TRBV14	TRBJ1-4	NA	NA
CASSFDVSSYEQYF	TGCGCCAGCAGCTTCGACGTAAGCTCCTACGAGCAGTACTTC	TRBV5-1	TRBJ2-7	NA	NA
CASSLAGCGPQHF	TGTGCCAGCAGCTTGGCAGGTTGCGGGCCCCAGCATTTT	TRBV5-6	TRBJ1-5	NA	NA
CASKLRQASYEQYF	TGCGCCAGCAAGTTGCGGCAGGCATCCTACGAGCAGTACTTC	TRBV5-1	TRBJ2-7	NA	NA
CASSPPTGDNRPYEQYF	TGTGCCAGCAGCCCCCCGACTGGGGACAATAGACCCTACGAGCAGTACTTC	TRBV4-2	TRBJ2-7	NA	NA